This TCR beta chain derives from a study of blood T cell repertoires in COVID-19. Study overall: From the United States, Italy and Spain came samples of acute and convalescent COVID-19. In each case, the material was cDNA or gDNA derived from T cells, B-cell-depleted T cells, or PBMCs.

The V gene's germline CDR1 is MDHEN and CDR2 SYDVKM. Trimming stripped 6 bases from V and 5 bases from J, with 14 bases between. The CDR3 sequence is 14 residues long. The authors' processing: Scientists estimated how many nucleated cells there were by amplifying reference gene primers. The protocol was immunoSEQ multiplex PCR, while the TCRdb copy is restricted to in-frame clones and leaves out a portion. V, J and clone size are those of that table, while D and trimming were read from the DNA. This table holds 280,000 or so clones, approximately 91% found once. The genes are TRBV28 and TRBJ1-5, with D possibly being TRBD1 (5 bases). Material for sequencing was peripheral blood. The TCR originated in a young man with active or convalescent COVID-19. CDR3 nucleotide sequence: TGTGCCAGCAGAGCCGGCAGGGAATATCAGCCCCAGCATTTT. Translating gives CASRAGREYQPQHF.